The rows below give T cell receptor beta chains drawn from one sample of a study of cytotoxic CD8 clonotypes in ibrutinib-treated CLL. The assay was immunoSEQ multiplex PCR, and TCRdb's table has in-frame clones only and misses some. The sample gives some 200,000 clones, roughly three quarters of which show up once; about 6% is in the top ten. Here the sequenced sample was PBMCs, taken after 12 months of ibrutinib treatment. Receptors were obtained from a human donor with chronic lymphocytic leukemia. CDR3s include the opening cysteine and the closing phenylalanine or tryptophan. The D gene is left open where the match is weak. Only part of the rows carry a size: once, few, many, or a class if the clone is expanded.

v_gene	j_gene	d_gene	abundance	CDR3nt	CDR3aa
TRBV14	TRBJ1-2	.	.	TGTGCCAGCAGCCAAGACTGGAATCCTCTCTATGGCTACACCTTC	CASSQDWNPLYGYTF
TRBV4-3	TRBJ1-2	TRBD1	.	TGCGCCAGCAGCCGAGGGGGCGGCGGAAGGACCTTGGGTGATGGCTACACCTTC	CASSRGGGGRTLGDGYTF
TRBV7-2	TRBJ2-3	.	.	TGTGCCAGCAGGCGGAGCGGGACAGATACGCAGTATTTT	CASRRSGTDTQYF
TRBV27	TRBJ2-7	TRBD2	.	TGTGCCAGCAGTACCCCCCTTCTAGCGGGAGGGCCCCACGAGCAGTACTTC	CASSTPLLAGGPHEQYF
TRBV5-4	TRBJ2-6	.	.	TGTGCCAGCAGGGCAGAGTCTGGGGCCAACGTCCTGACTTTC	CASRAESGANVLTF
TRBV19	TRBJ2-1	TRBD2	.	TGTGCCAGTAGTCGGCCGGGGGGCTCCTACAATGAGCAGTTCTTC	CASSRPGGSYNEQFF
TRBV6-5	TRBJ2-7	.	.	TGTGCCAGCAGTTACCCTGGGGTCTCCTACGAGCAGTACTTC	CASSYPGVSYEQYF
TRBV9	TRBJ1-6	.	.	TGTGCCAGCAGCGCGATGGATCGGATAAGAGAGGATTCACCCCTCCACTTT	CASSAMDRIREDSPLHF
TRBV9	TRBJ2-5	.	.	TGTGCCAGCAGCAGTGGGGGATTCCAAGAGACCCAGTACTTC	CASSSGGFQETQYF
TRBV6-5	TRBJ1-4	.	few	TGTGCCAGCAGGGGCGACATCGGACAACTGTTTTTT	CASRGDIGQLFF
TRBV7-8	TRBJ1-4	.	.	TGTGCCAGCAGCTTAGATATCGGGGGAACTAATGAAAAACTGTTTTTT	CASSLDIGGTNEKLFF
TRBV27	TRBJ2-7	.	.	TGTGCCAGCAGGTCGGGTAACGGCGAGCAGTACTTC	CASRSGNGEQYF
TRBV25-1	TRBJ2-7	TRBD2	.	TGTGCCAGCAGTGTTACGACTAGCCCCAAGAACGAGCAGTACTTC	CASSVTTSPKNEQYF
TRBV25-1	TRBJ2-7	.	.	TGTGCCAGCAGTAGCAAGGGTGCCTACGAGCAGTACTTC	CASSSKGAYEQYF
TRBV6-5	TRBJ2-3	.	.	TGTGCCAGCAGTGACGTAGGAGATACGCAGTATTTT	CASSDVGDTQYF
TRBV7-9	TRBJ2-3	.	once	TGTGCCAGCAGCCCCCCTATGGATACGCAGTATTTT	CASSPPMDTQYF
TRBV29-1	TRBJ1-2	TRBD1	.	TGCAGCGTCCGGGACAGCATTTATGGCTACACCTTC	CSVRDSIYGYTF
TRBV19	TRBJ1-5	.	.	TGTGCCAGTAGAGGACGCAGCAATCAGCCCCAGCATTTT	CASRGRSNQPQHF
TRBV6-5	TRBJ1-5	.	few	TGTGCCAGCAGTTACAGTGGTAGCAATCAGCCCCAGCATTTT	CASSYSGSNQPQHF
TRBV2	TRBJ1-1	TRBD1	.	TGTGCCAGCAGTGATAGACAGGGACGAACTGAAGCTTTCTTT	CASSDRQGRTEAFF
TRBV4-2	TRBJ2-6	TRBD1	.	TGTGCCAGCAGCCAAGAAAGGGGGGACAGGGCTGGGGCCAACGTCCTGACTTTC	CASSQERGDRAGANVLTF
TRBV28	TRBJ2-7	TRBD1	few	TGTGCCAGCAGTTCTCTCCGGACAGGGGGTTCCTACGAGCAGTACTTC	CASSSLRTGGSYEQYF
TRBV4-1	TRBJ1-6	TRBD1	.	TGCGCCAGCAGCCAGTCAGGGGGCGATAATTCACCCCTCCACTTT	CASSQSGGDNSPLHF